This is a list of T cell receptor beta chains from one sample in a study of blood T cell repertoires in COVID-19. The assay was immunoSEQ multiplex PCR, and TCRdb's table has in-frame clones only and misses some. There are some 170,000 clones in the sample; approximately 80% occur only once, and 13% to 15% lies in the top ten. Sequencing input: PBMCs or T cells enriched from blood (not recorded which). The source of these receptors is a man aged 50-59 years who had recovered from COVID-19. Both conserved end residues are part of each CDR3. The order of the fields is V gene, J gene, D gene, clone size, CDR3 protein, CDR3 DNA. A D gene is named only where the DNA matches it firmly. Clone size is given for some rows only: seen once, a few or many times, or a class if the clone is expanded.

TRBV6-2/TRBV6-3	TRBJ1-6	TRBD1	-	CASSYDRVAISPLHF	TGTGCCAGCAGTTACGACAGGGTAGCCATTTCACCCCTCCACTTT
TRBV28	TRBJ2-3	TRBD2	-	CASYPGGSTDTQYF	TGTGCCAGCTACCCGGGGGGTAGCACAGATACGCAGTATTTT
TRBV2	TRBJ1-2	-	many	CASSEALDRTYGYTF	TGTGCCAGCAGTGAAGCCCTTGACAGGACGTATGGCTACACCTTC
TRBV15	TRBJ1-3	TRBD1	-	CATSSQTGTGLSGNTIYF	TGTGCCACCAGCAGCCAGACCGGGACAGGACTCTCTGGAAACACCATATATTTT
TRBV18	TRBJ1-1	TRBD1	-	CASSPGTDTEAFF	TGTGCCAGCTCACCCGGGACAGACACTGAAGCTTTCTTT
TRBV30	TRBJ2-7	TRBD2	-	CAWSLLTPGGEQYF	TGTGCCTGGAGTCTCCTTACCCCGGGGGGCGAGCAGTACTTC
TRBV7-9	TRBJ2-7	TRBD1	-	CASSQRDRRAYEQYF	TGTGCCAGCAGCCAGAGGGACAGGCGCGCCTACGAGCAGTACTTC
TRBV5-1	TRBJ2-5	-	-	CASSLASVETQYF	TGCGCCAGCAGCTTGGCTAGCGTGGAGACCCAGTACTTC
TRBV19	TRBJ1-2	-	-	CASSPQISSLYGYTF	TGTGCCAGTAGTCCCCAAATTAGCAGCCTCTATGGCTACACCTTC
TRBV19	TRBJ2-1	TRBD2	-	CASTGLAGGQGIF	TGTGCCAGTACGGGGCTAGCGGGGGGCCAAGGGATCTTC
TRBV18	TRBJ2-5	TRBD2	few	CASSPRSTSGGAETQYF	TGTGCCAGCTCACCCAGATCTACTAGCGGGGGGGCCGAGACCCAGTACTTC
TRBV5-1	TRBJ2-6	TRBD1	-	CASSWGQGFSSGANVLTF	TGCGCCAGCAGCTGGGGACAGGGATTCAGCTCTGGGGCCAACGTCCTGACTTTC
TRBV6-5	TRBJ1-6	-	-	CASSTGYSPLHF	TGTGCCAGCAGCACCGGTTATTCACCCCTCCACTTT
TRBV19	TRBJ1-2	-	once	CASSPGENSYGYTF	TGTGCCAGTAGCCCTGGGGAGAATAGCTATGGCTACACCTTC
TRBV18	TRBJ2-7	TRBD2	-	CASSPSRGEGYEQYF	TGTGCCAGCTCACCATCTCGGGGGGAGGGCTACGAGCAGTACTTC
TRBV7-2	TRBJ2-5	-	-	CASSLFVSQETQYF	TGTGCCAGCAGCTTATTTGTCAGCCAAGAGACCCAGTACTTC
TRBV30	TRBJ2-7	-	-	CAWSVGVYEQYF	TGTGCCTGGAGTGTAGGGGTATACGAGCAGTACTTC
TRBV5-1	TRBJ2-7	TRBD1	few	CASSLEGTGGYEQYF	TGCGCCAGCAGCTTGGAGGGGACAGGGGGATACGAGCAGTACTTC
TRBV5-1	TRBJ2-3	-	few	CASSLVGRGPDTQYF	TGCGCCAGCAGCTTGGTGGGGCGGGGCCCGGATACGCAGTATTTT
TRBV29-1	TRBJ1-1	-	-	CSTAPGDIRAFF	TGCAGCACCGCTCCAGGTGACATTCGTGCTTTCTTT
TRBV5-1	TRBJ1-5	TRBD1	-	CASSATGGVGQPQHF	TGCGCCAGCAGCGCGACAGGGGGCGTAGGCCAGCCCCAGCATTTT
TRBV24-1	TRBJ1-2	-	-	CASSKTQIYGYTF	TGTGCCTCCTCGAAAACACAGATCTATGGCTACACCTTC
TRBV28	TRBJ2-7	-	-	CASSLRQFSYEQYF	TGTGCCAGCAGTTTGCGGCAGTTCTCCTACGAGCAGTACTTC
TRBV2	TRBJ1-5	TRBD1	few	CASRTGTVNQPQHF	TGTGCCAGCAGAACCGGGACAGTCAATCAGCCCCAGCATTTT
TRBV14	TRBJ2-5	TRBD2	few	CASSLAGLGPRETQYF	TGTGCCAGCAGCCTCGCGGGACTAGGGCCTCGGGAGACCCAGTACTTC
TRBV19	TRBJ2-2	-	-	CASSIVRGNTGELFF	TGTGCCAGTAGTATAGTAAGAGGGAACACCGGGGAGCTGTTTTTT
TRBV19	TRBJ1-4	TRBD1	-	CASSIGQGNEKLFF	TGTGCCAGTAGTATCGGACAGGGGAATGAAAAACTGTTTTTT
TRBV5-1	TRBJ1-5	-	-	CASSSGENSNQPQHF	TGCGCCAGCAGCTCGGGGGAGAATAGCAATCAGCCCCAGCATTTT
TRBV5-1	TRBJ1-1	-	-	CASSLGHLNTEAFF	TGCGCCAGCAGCCTGGGACACTTGAACACTGAAGCTTTCTTT
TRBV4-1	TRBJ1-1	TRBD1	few	CASSQDMQGAVGNTEAFF	TGCGCCAGCAGCCAAGATATGCAGGGGGCAGTCGGGAACACTGAAGCTTTCTTT
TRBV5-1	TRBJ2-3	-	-	CASRLSPRDTQYF	TGCGCCAGCCGTCTGTCTCCTCGAGATACGCAGTATTTT
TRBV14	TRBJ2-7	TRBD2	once	CASSQDLPSGGTAQYF	TGTGCCAGCAGCCAAGATCTGCCTAGCGGGGGGACCGCTCAGTACTTC
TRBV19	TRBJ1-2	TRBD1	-	CASSKGQGNYGYTF	TGTGCCAGTAGTAAAGGACAGGGTAACTATGGCTACACCTTC
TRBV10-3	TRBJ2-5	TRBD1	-	CAIRGQGTQETQYF	TGTGCCATCAGGGGACAGGGGACGCAAGAGACCCAGTACTTC
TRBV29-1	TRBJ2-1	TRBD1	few	CSVGRGWTGNEQFF	TGCAGCGTTGGAAGGGGGTGGACAGGGAATGAGCAGTTCTTC
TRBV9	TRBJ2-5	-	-	CASSVWGGLQETQYF	TGTGCCAGCAGCGTATGGGGGGGCCTACAAGAGACCCAGTACTTC
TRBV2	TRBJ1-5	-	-	CASLGALRNQPQHF	TGTGCCAGCTTGGGGGCGTTGCGCAATCAGCCCCAGCATTTT
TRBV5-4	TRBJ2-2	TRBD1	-	CASSLGGSNTGELFF	TGTGCCAGCAGCTTAGGGGGCTCGAACACCGGGGAGCTGTTTTTT
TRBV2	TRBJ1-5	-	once	CASSEVGRDQPQHF	TGTGCCAGCAGTGAAGTGGGGAGAGATCAGCCCCAGCATTTT
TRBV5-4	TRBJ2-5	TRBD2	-	CASQLAGGQETQYF	TGTGCCAGCCAGCTAGCGGGGGGGCAAGAGACCCAGTACTTC
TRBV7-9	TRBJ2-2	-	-	CASILTGRNTGELFF	TGTGCCAGCATCCTGACAGGTCGGAACACCGGGGAGCTGTTTTTT
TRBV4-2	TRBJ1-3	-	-	CASSQDWTKFSGNTIYF	TGTGCCAGCAGCCAAGACTGGACAAAATTCTCTGGAAACACCATATATTTT
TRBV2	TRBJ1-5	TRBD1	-	CASRAQGVNQPQHF	TGTGCCAGCAGGGCCCAGGGGGTCAATCAGCCCCAGCATTTT
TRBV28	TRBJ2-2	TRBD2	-	CASSSGLAFFFPGELFF	TGTGCCAGCAGTTCGGGACTAGCGTTTTTTTTCCCCGGGGAGCTGTTTTTT
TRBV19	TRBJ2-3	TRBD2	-	CASSTQTSSDTQYF	TGTGCCAGTAGTACCCAGACTAGCTCAGATACGCAGTATTTT
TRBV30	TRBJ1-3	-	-	CAWSVGSSGNTIYF	TGTGCCTGGAGTGTTGGTAGCTCTGGAAACACCATATATTTT
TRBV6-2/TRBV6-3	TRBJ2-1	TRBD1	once	CASSYTGGPYNEQFF	TGTGCCAGCAGTTATACAGGGGGCCCCTACAATGAGCAGTTCTTC
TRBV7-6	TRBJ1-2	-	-	CASSPTADNYGYTF	TGTGCCAGCTCCCCGACAGCTGATAACTATGGCTACACCTTC
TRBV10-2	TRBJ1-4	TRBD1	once	CASNGRDRGNEKLFF	TGCGCCAGCAATGGTCGGGACAGGGGTAATGAAAAACTGTTTTTT
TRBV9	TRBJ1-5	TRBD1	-	CASSVGEGTGDRNQPQHF	TGTGCCAGCAGCGTAGGTGAGGGGACAGGGGACCGCAATCAGCCCCAGCATTTT
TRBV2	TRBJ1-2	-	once	CASSEASQFYGYTF	TGTGCCAGCAGTGAAGCCTCACAGTTCTATGGCTACACCTTC
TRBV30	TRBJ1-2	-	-	CAWSVGGAGYGYTF	TGTGCCTGGAGTGTAGGAGGGGCAGGCTATGGCTACACCTTC
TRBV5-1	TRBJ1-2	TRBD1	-	CASSILQGNYGYTF	TGCGCCAGCAGCATCCTACAGGGGAACTATGGCTACACCTTC
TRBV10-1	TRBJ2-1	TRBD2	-	CASRPTSGDSYNEQFF	TGCGCCAGCAGGCCAACTAGCGGGGATTCCTACAATGAGCAGTTCTTC
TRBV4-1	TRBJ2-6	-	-	CASSQDGRGAGANVLTF	TGCGCCAGCAGCCAAGATGGCAGGGGGGCTGGGGCCAACGTCCTGACTTTC